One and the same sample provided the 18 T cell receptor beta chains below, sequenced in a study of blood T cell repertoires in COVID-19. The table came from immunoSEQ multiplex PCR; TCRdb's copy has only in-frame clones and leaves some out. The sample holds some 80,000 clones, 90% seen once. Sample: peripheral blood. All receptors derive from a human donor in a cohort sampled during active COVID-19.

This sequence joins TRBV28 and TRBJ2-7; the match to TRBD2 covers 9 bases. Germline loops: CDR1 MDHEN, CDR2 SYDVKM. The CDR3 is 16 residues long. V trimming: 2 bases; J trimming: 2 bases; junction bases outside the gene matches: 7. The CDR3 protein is CASSLVASGTPYEQYF. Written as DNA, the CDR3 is TGTGCCAGCAGTTTAGTGGCTAGCGGGACTCCCTACGAGCAGTACTTC.

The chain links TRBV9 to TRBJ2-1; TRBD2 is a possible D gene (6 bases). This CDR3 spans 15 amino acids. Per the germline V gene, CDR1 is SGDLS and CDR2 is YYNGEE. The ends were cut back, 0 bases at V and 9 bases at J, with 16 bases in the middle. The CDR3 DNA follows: TGTGCCAGCAGCGTAGGCACGACAGCCGGGGGTGAGCAGTTCTTC. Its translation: CASSVGTTAGGEQFF.

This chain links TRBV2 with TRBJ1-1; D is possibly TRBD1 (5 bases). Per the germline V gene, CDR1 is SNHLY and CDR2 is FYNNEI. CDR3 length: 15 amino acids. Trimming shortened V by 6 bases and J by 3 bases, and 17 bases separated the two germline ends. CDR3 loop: CASSPGTSWHTEAFF. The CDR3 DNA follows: TGTGCCAGCAGCCCCGGGACTTCCTGGCACACTGAAGCTTTCTTT.

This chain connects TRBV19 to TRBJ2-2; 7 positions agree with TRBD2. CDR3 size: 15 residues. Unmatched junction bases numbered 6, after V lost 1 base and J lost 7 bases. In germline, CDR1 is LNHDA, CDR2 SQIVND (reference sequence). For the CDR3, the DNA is TGTGCCAGTAGTATAGTGCGCGGGGGTGACGGGGAGCTGTTTTTT. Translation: CASSIVRGGDGELFF.

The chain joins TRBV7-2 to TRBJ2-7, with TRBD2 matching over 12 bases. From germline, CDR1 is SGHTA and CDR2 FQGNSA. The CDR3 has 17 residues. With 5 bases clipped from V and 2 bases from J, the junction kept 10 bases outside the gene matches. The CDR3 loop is CASSLDRLAGETYEQYF. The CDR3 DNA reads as TGTGCCAGCAGCCTGGACCGACTAGCGGGGGAGACCTACGAGCAGTACTTC.

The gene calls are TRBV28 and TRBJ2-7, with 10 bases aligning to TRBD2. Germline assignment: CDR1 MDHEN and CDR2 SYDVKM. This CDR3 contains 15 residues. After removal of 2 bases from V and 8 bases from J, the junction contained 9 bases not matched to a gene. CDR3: CASSLGVAGGSKQYF. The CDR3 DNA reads TGTGCCAGCAGTTTAGGAGTAGCGGGGGGTTCCAAGCAGTACTTC.

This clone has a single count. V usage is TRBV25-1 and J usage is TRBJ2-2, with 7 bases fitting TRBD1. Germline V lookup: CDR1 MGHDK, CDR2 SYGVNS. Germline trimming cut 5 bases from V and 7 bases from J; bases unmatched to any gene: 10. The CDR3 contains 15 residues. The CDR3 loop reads CASSTYRGSGGELFF. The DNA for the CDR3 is TGTGCCAGCAGTACGTACAGGGGTTCGGGCGGGGAGCTGTTTTTT.

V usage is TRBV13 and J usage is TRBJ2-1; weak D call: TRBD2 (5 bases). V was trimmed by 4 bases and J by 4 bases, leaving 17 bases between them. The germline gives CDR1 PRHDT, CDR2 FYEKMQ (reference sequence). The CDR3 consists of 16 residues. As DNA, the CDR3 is TGTGCCAGCAGCTCTAGAGGAGGAGAGGGTTACAATGAGCAGTTCTTC. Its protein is CASSSRGGEGYNEQFF.

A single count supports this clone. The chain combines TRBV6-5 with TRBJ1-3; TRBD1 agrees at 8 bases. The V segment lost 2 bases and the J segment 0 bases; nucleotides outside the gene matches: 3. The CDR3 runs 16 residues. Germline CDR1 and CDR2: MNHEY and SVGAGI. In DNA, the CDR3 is TGTGCCAGCAGTTACGGACAGGGCTACTCTGGAAACACCATATATTTT. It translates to CASSYGQGYSGNTIYF.

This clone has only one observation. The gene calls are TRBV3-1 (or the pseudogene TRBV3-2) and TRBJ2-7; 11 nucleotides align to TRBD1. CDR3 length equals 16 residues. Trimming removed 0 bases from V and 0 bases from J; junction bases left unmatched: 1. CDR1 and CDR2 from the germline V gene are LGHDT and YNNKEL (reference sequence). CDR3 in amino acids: CASSQEGTGGSYEQYF. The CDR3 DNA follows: TGTGCCAGCAGCCAAGAGGGGACAGGGGGCTCCTACGAGCAGTACTTC.

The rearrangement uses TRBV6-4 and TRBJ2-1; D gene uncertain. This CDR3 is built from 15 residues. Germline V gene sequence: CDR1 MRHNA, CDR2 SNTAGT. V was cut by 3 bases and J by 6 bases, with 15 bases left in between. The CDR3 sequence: CASSEKESSGNEQFF. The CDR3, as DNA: TGTGCCAGCAGTGAGAAAGAGTCCTCAGGCAATGAGCAGTTCTTC.

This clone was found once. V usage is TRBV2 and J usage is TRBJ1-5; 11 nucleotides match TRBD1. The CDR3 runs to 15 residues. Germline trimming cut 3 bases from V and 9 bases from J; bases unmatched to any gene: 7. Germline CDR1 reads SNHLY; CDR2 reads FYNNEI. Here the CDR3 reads CASSDRTGGIGPQHF. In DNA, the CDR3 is TGTGCCAGCAGTGACCGGACAGGGGGCATAGGGCCCCAGCATTTT.

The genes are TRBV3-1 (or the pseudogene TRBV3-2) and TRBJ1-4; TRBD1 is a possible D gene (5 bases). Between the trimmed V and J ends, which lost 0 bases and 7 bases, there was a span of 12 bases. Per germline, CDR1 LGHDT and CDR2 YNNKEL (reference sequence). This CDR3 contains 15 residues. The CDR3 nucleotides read TGTGCCAGCAGCCAAGAGGGGGGTAGGGGTGAAAAACTGTTTTTT. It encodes CASSQEGGRGEKLFF.

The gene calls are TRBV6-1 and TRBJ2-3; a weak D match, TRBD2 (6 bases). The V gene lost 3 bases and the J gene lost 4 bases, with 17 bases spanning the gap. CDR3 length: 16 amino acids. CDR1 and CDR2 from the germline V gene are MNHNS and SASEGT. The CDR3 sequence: CASSDEGLPSADTQYF. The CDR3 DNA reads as TGTGCCAGCAGTGATGAGGGACTCCCGAGCGCAGATACGCAGTATTTT.

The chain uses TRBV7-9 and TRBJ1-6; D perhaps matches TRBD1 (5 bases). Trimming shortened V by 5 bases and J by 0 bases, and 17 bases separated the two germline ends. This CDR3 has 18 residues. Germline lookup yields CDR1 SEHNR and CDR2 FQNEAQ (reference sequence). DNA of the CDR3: TGTGCCAGCAGCCCGAACGTCGGGGGAAGCTCCTATAATTCACCCCTCCACTTT. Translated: CASSPNVGGSSYNSPLHF.

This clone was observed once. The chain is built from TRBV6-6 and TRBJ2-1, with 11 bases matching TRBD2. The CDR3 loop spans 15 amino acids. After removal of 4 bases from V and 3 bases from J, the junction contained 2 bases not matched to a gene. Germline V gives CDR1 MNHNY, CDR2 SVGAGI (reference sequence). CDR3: CASSSGTSGYNEQFF. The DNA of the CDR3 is TGTGCCAGCAGTTCCGGGACTAGCGGCTACAATGAGCAGTTCTTC.

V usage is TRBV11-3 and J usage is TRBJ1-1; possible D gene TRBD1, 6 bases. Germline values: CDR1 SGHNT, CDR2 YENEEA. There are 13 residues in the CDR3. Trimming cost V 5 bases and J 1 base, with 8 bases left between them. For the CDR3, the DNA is TGTGCCAGCAGCATGACAGGGAACACTGAAGCTTTCTTT. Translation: CASSMTGNTEAFF.

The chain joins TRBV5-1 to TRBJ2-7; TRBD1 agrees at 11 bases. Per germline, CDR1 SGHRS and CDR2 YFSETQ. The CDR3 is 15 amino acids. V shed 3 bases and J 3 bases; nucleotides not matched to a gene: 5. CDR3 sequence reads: CASSSLDRGLYEQYF. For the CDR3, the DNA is TGCGCCAGCAGCTCACTGGACAGGGGGCTCTACGAGCAGTACTTC.